The following is a T cell receptor (beta chain) sequence with its context. As yet, its antigen is unknown. The ends were cut back, 2 bases at V and 7 bases at J, with 15 bases in the middle. Germline V gene data show CDR1 as SGHRS and CDR2 as YFSETQ. This CDR3 is 15 amino acids long. The sample belongs to a study of T-cell memory formation after mild COVID-19. Study details: Largely donor-specific sequence clusters came from a couple of donors. Findings and limits, study-wide: A subset of responding clones appeared in pre-infection memory, suggesting cross-reactive memory joined. Shrinking CD4+ clones were chiefly CM and EM; CD8+ ones were chiefly EMRA.

Constant-segment primers and 5'RACE yielded cDNA libraries for TCR alpha and TCR beta, each carrying sample barcodes and UMIs. TCRdb re-called the 5' RACE reads through MiXCR, storing one row per CDR3 protein. The sample includes approximately 500,000 distinct CDR3 sequences, roughly 23% seen only once; the top ten take approximately 12%. This chain links TRBV5-1 with TRBJ1-4; D remains unclear. The source is an adult woman who had mild COVID-19 (a few samples of this study predate the infection). Cell type and time point are not known. The material sequenced was PBMCs or a T cell subset sorted from them (not recorded which). This CDR3 reads CASSFPDPGGEKLFF. The CDR3 DNA reads as TGCGCCAGCAGCTTCCCAGATCCCGGCGGTGAAAAACTGTTTTTT.